A few counts support the clone carrying this TCR beta chain. Authors' processing steps: For nucleated cells, counts were estimated from reference gene primer amplification. Sequenced by immunoSEQ multiplex PCR; TCRdb stores in-frame clones only, minus some. V, J and clone size reflect that table, while D and trimming were determined from the DNA. This sample yields hundreds of thousands of clones, of which about 90% are seen a single time; 2.3% belongs to the top ten. Per germline, CDR1 SEHNR and CDR2 FQNEAQ (reference sequence). V lost 5 bases and J lost 2, with 11 bases in between. The CDR3 runs to 14 residues. The data are from a study of blood T cell repertoires in COVID-19.

The TCR originated in an older woman with COVID-19, enrolled during active disease. Sample: peripheral blood. J is TRBJ2-3 and V is TRBV7-9; D is unclear. CDR3 nucleotide sequence: TGTGCCAGCAGCCCCCGAGGTAACACAGATACGCAGTATTTT. It yields the protein CASSPRGNTDTQYF.